This TCR beta chain was identified during a study of CD8+ T cells in alopecia areata (dated by TCRdb to 2016 to 2019). Background on the whole study: Treated patients were enrolled in an open-label pilot trial of oral tofacitinib at 5 to 10 mg twice daily for moderate-to-severe alopecia areata. Patients stayed on tofacitinib for 6 to 18 months and then had 6 months of follow-up off drug so that delayed response and recurrence could be assessed. The study used high-throughput TCRbeta sequencing to examine T cell clonal expansion in alopecia areata, in both the C3H/HeJ mouse model and human patients. On the human side, TCRbeta sequencing was run on scalp tissue and on sorted CD4+ and CD8+ peripheral blood T cells from healthy controls and from alopecia areata patients with either patchy or totalis/universalis disease. Tofacitinib-treated patients had biopsies at baseline and at 4 and 24 weeks of treatment, with a later scalp biopsy in several patients. Clonality in the scalp was compared among normal scalp (n=4), patchy alopecia areata scalp (n=8), and alopecia totalis/universalis scalp (n=8). RNA came from the PAXgene miRNA kit for fixed scalp, the miRNeasy kit for PBMCs, and the RNeasy kit for mouse skin. Amplification of TCRbeta CDR3 regions was done by immunoSEQ multiplex PCR using 35 Vbeta forward primers and 13 Jbeta reverse primers.

Libraries were made using the immunoSEQ multiplex PCR assay. RNA was extracted from all samples and reverse transcribed into cDNA as template for TCR sequencing. First-strand cDNA was synthesized with SuperScript III using a 2:1 mix of oligo-dT and random hexamers. A synthetic immune receptor repertoire was used to gauge amplification bias, and whatever bias remained was removed computationally. Per the original workflow: Raw reads were preprocessed to remove errors, and CDR3 was defined by IMGT conventions from the conserved cysteine to phenylalanine. Clonality was computed as 1 minus the Shannon entropy, with the entropy normalized by log2 of the number of productive unique TCRs. CD4 or CD8 identity of scalp clones was inferred by cross-referencing scalp TCRbeta sequences with sorted blood CD4 and CD8 repertoires. TCRdb took this table from immuneACCESS and kept in-frame rearrangements with V and J called. Such tables lack part of the clones; where checked against another copy, unresolved V genes explain under half of the gap, and the rest is unexplained. Clone size and the V and J calls come from that table; the DNA yielded D and trimming. The sample includes about 98,000 clones, with 35% to 50% observed a single time. 0.75% to 0.8% of the sample comes from the top ten.

Lesional scalp punch biopsies and peripheral blood were obtained from alopecia areata patients. PBMCs were separated by density centrifugation and stained for CD3, CD4 and CD8, after which CD4+ and CD8+ T cells were sorted on a FACSAria. V is clipped by 1 base and J by 9 bases, and the sequence between their germline boundaries is 7 bases long. For CDR1 and CDR2, the germline V gene lists SGHDN and FVKESK. The cysteine opens and the phenylalanine closes a CDR3 of 12 amino acids. Kept here is only the CDR3 DNA, which spans 36 bases and is read in frame from base 1. Overall study results and their limits: TCR sequences shared between patients were less clear than in mice, possibly partly because of HLA diversity in the patient population. Resident alphabeta T cells in normal human skin are also sequenced, complicating scalp TCR repertoire analysis, unlike mouse skin dominated by gammadelta T cells. Compared with normal scalp, lesional scalp had higher clonality and more expanded CD8+ clones, particularly in alopecia totalis/universalis, a pattern that suggests antigenic drive.

A word on this clone: What antigen it recognizes has not been identified. Per-base qualities were not stored, and no clone one base away is much larger.

The V and J genes are TRBV14 and TRBJ2-4; 5 matching bases give a weak D call of TRBD2. Sequencing was carried out using CD4+ T cells sorted from blood. The clonotype comes from a human donor with alopecia areata. Here is the DNA: TGTGCCAGCAGCCAAGCGGGGATCATTCAGTACTTC. Translated, it gives CASSQAGIIQYF.